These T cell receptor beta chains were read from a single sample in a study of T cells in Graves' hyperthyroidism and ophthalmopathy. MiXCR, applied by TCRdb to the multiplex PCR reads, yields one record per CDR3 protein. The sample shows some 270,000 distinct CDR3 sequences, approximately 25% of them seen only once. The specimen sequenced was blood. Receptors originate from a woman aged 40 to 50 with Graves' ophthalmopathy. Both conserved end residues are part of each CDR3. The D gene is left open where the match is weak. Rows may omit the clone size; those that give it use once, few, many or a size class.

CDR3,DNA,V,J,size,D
CASSLGDRGHSVPYEQYF,TGCGCCAGCAGCTTGGGGGACAGGGGCCATAGCGTGCCCTACGAGCAGTACTTC,TRBV5-1,TRBJ2-7,few,TRBD1
CAISERTTGSHEQYF,TGTGCCATCAGTGAGAGGACAACAGGGTCCCACGAGCAGTACTTC,TRBV10-3,TRBJ2-7,many,NA
CASRLSGTGRYEQYF,TGTGCCAGCAGGCTCTCAGGGACAGGGAGGTACGAGCAGTACTTC,TRBV28,TRBJ2-7,NA,TRBD1
CAGSMDKNIQYF,TGTGCCGGAAGCATGGACAAAAACATTCAGTACTTC,TRBV18,TRBJ2-4,NA,NA
CASSERRDLRETQYF,TGTGCCAGCAGTGAACGACGGGATTTGCGAGAGACCCAGTACTTC,TRBV6-1,TRBJ2-5,many,NA
CASRGTSGDSYEQYF,TGTGCCAGTAGAGGAACTAGCGGGGACTCCTACGAGCAGTACTTC,TRBV19,TRBJ2-7,many,TRBD2
CASSFNDHYEQYF,TGTGCCAGCAGTTTCAATGACCACTACGAGCAGTACTTC,TRBV27,TRBJ2-7,many,NA
CASSLRDRGSYEQYF,TGTGCCAGCAGTTTAAGGGACAGGGGCTCCTACGAGCAGTACTTC,TRBV28,TRBJ2-7,many,TRBD1
CASSFGSHEQYF,TGTGCCAGCAGCTTCGGGTCCCACGAGCAGTACTTC,TRBV14,TRBJ2-7,NA,NA
CASSLLGGRETQYF,TGTGCCAGCAGCTTGCTAGGCGGGAGAGAGACCCAGTACTTC,TRBV7-8,TRBJ2-5,NA,TRBD2
CASSLWGKNTEAFF,TGTGCCAGCAGTTTGTGGGGTAAGAACACTGAAGCTTTCTTT,TRBV28,TRBJ1-1,once,NA
CASIGESAYEQYF,TGCGCCAGCATCGGCGAGTCAGCCTACGAGCAGTACTTC,TRBV5-1,TRBJ2-7,NA,NA
CASSLGSGHQPQHF,TGTGCCAGCAGCTTAGGGTCAGGGCATCAGCCCCAGCATTTT,TRBV13,TRBJ1-5,many,NA
CASTPGHTNTGELFF,TGTGCCAGTACCCCGGGACACACGAACACCGGGGAGCTGTTTTTT,TRBV19,TRBJ2-2,NA,NA
CASSLSAGLSYEQYF,TGTGCCAGCAGCTTAAGCGCAGGGCTTTCCTACGAGCAGTACTTC,TRBV7-3,TRBJ2-7,many,NA
CASSLVAGFSEAFF,TGTGCCAGCAGCTTAGTCGCAGGGTTTTCTGAAGCTTTCTTT,TRBV7-9,TRBJ1-1,NA,NA
CASKGREPYEQYF,TGTGCCAGTAAAGGCAGGGAACCCTACGAGCAGTACTTC,TRBV19,TRBJ2-7,many,NA
CASSGGNEQYF,TGTGCCAGCAGTGGAGGGAACGAGCAGTACTTC,TRBV2,TRBJ2-7,many,NA
CASSLNAGSYEQYF,TGTGCCAGCAGTTTAAATGCAGGAAGCTACGAGCAGTACTTC,TRBV27,TRBJ2-7,NA,NA
CASSPPGATNSPLHF,TGTGCCAGCAGTCCTCCGGGCGCAACCAATTCACCCCTCCACTTT,TRBV6-1,TRBJ1-6,NA,NA
CATSRDQRPSEQYF,TGTGCCACCAGCAGAGACCAGAGGCCCAGCGAGCAGTACTTC,TRBV15,TRBJ2-7,NA,NA
CSALNSYEQYF,TGCAGTGCTTTAAACTCCTACGAGCAGTACTTC,TRBV20-1,TRBJ2-7,NA,NA
CASSITAEGHGQYF,TGTGCCAGTAGTATAACGGCGGAAGGCCACGGGCAGTACTTC,TRBV19,TRBJ2-7,many,NA
CALDSGDWSNQPQHF,TGTGCCTTGGACTCAGGGGATTGGAGCAATCAGCCCCAGCATTTT,TRBV10-3,TRBJ1-5,many,NA
CASTPTGTSGNTIYF,TGTGCCAGCACCCCGACAGGGACATCTGGAAACACCATATATTTT,TRBV28,TRBJ1-3,NA,TRBD1
CASSSPTGGWNQPQHF,TGTGCCAGCAGTTCCCCAACAGGGGGGTGGAATCAGCCCCAGCATTTT,TRBV28,TRBJ1-5,many,TRBD1
CASSQRALAYEQYF,TGTGCCAGTAGCCAACGCGCCCTAGCGTACGAGCAGTACTTC,TRBV19,TRBJ2-7,NA,NA
CASSLDNTQTQYF,TGTGCCAGCAGCTTAGATAATACCCAGACCCAGTACTTC,TRBV11-2,TRBJ2-5,many,NA
CASAYRDRPYEQYF,TGTGCCAGCGCGTACCGGGACAGACCCTACGAGCAGTACTTC,TRBV12-3/TRBV12-4,TRBJ2-7,few,TRBD1
CASSDRGGTKNIQYF,TGTGCCAGCAGTGACAGGGGCGGTACCAAAAACATTCAGTACTTC,TRBV6-1,TRBJ2-4,few,NA
CASRLRDTEAFF,TGCGCCAGCAGGCTGAGGGACACTGAAGCTTTCTTT,TRBV5-1,TRBJ1-1,many,NA